These 23 T cell receptor beta chains originate from one sample sequenced in a study of blood T cell repertoires in COVID-19. Some clones are missing from TCRdb's copy, which holds only in-frame ones; the method was immunoSEQ multiplex PCR. The sample lists around 180,000 clones, about four fifths seen once, with more than 5.5% in the top ten. The sample taken for sequencing was peripheral blood. The source is a human donor in a cohort sampled during active COVID-19.

This sequence joins TRBV12-3 or TRBV12-4 and TRBJ1-2; 9 nucleotides line up with TRBD1. This CDR3 is 13 amino acids long. Trimming at V came to 5 bases and at J to 8 bases, leaving 6 bases not matched to a gene. CDR3 protein: CASSRDRDWGYTF. The CDR3 DNA reads as TGTGCCAGCAGTCGGGACAGGGATTGGGGCTACACCTTC.

The CDR3 DNA sequence: TGTGCCAGCAGCCCACCTCCGGGACTAGCGGGGCGGCACTCCTACGAGCAGTACTTC. The encoded protein is CASSPPPGLAGRHSYEQYF. The chain couples TRBV13 to TRBJ2-7, with TRBD2 matching 13 bases. J gave up 0 bases and V 5 bases, and 13 bases lay outside the gene matches. The CDR3 runs 19 residues. Germline assignment: CDR1 PRHDT and CDR2 FYEKMQ (reference sequence).

The V gene is TRBV3-1 (or the pseudogene TRBV3-2), the J gene TRBJ2-7; 11 bases match TRBD2. The CDR3 runs to 16 residues. With V trimmed by 0 bases and J by 4 bases, 5 bases remained unmatched. Germline assignment: CDR1 LGHDT and CDR2 YNNKEL (reference sequence). In nucleotides, the CDR3 is TGTGCCAGCAGCCAAGATGTAGCGGGGGGGCGTTACGAGCAGTACTTC. Encoded protein: CASSQDVAGGRYEQYF.

This rearrangement joins TRBV4-1 to TRBJ1-2, with TRBD1 matching over 8 bases. CDR1 and CDR2 (germline): MGHRA, YSYEKL. The CDR3 is made up of 15 amino acids. The ends lost 0 bases at V and 4 bases at J; junction bases unmatched: 4. CDR3 sequence (DNA): TGCGCCAGCAGCCAAGATAGACAGGGGAGCTATGGCTACACCTTC. This encodes CASSQDRQGSYGYTF.

The sample holds one count of this clone. The chain links TRBV3-1 (or the pseudogene TRBV3-2) to TRBJ1-2; tentative D call: TRBD1 (6 bases). V was pared by 4 bases and J by 8 bases, with 11 bases between. The germline V gene encodes CDR1 LGHDT and CDR2 YNNKEL (reference sequence). CDR3 length: 12 residues. The CDR3 nucleotides are TGTGCCAGCAGCCCTCAGACAGGAGGCTACACCTTC. The encoded protein is CASSPQTGGYTF.

This clone was seen a single time. The chain carries TRBV19 and TRBJ1-5, with TRBD1 matching over 10 bases. The junction had 11 bases not matched to a gene; V was cut back by 4 bases and J by 8 bases. Germline V gives CDR1 LNHDA, CDR2 SQIVND (reference sequence). The CDR3 length is 16 residues. The CDR3 loop reads CASSTGRDRGTEPQHF. Written as DNA, the CDR3 is TGTGCCAGTAGTACGGGCCGGGACAGGGGTACGGAGCCCCAGCATTTT.

V is TRBV6-1 and J is TRBJ1-1, with D possibly TRBD1 on 6 matching bases. V lost 2 bases, J lost 0 bases, and 19 bases lay in between. CDR1 and CDR2 from the germline V gene are MNHNS and SASEGT. The CDR3 is 18 amino acids. The CDR3: CASSEFGGGGGLNTEAFF. CDR3 DNA sequence: TGTGCCAGCAGTGAATTCGGCGGGGGGGGCGGACTGAACACTGAAGCTTTCTTT.

The chain combines TRBV5-1 with TRBJ1-4; maybe TRBD1 (5 bases). V lost 0 bases to trimming and J lost 8 bases, with 17 bases between them. This CDR3 is built from 16 residues. The germline V gene encodes CDR1 SGHRS and CDR2 YFSETQ. CDR3 bases: TGCGCCAGCAGCTTGGTCGTCGCGGGGGTCGGGGAAAAACTGTTTTTT. It specifies CASSLVVAGVGEKLFF.

The chain carries TRBV11-2 and TRBJ2-7; 7 nucleotides align to TRBD2. The CDR3 is made up of 17 amino acids. After removal of 0 bases from V and 4 bases from J, the junction contained 12 bases not matched to a gene. Per the germline V gene, CDR1 is SGHAT and CDR2 is FQNNGV. CDR3 sequence (DNA): TGTGCCAGCAGCTTAGATGGGGCGGGAGTGTTAAATTACGAGCAGTACTTC. It codes for CASSLDGAGVLNYEQYF.

The chain employs TRBV29-1 and TRBJ2-7, with 10 nucleotides matching TRBD2. This CDR3 contains 15 residues. Germline V gene data show CDR1 as SQVTM and CDR2 as ANQGSEA. Germline trimming cut 4 bases from V and 0 bases from J; bases unmatched to any gene: 6. CDR3 amino acids: CSVAQGLASSYEQYF. As DNA, the CDR3 is TGCAGCGTTGCGCAGGGACTAGCGAGCTCCTACGAGCAGTACTTC.

This sequence joins TRBV7-6 and TRBJ1-4; 12 nucleotides line up with TRBD1. CDR3 length: 15 residues. The germline V gene encodes CDR1 SGHVS and CDR2 FNYEAQ. With V trimmed by 3 bases and J by 7 bases, 3 bases remained unmatched. The CDR3 reads CASSLGQGAFEKLFF. The DNA for the CDR3 is TGTGCCAGCAGCTTGGGACAGGGGGCCTTTGAAAAACTGTTTTTT.

This chain connects TRBV5-4 to TRBJ2-6; TRBD1 agrees at 7 bases. This CDR3 is built from 16 residues. The V segment lost 4 bases and the J segment 0 bases; nucleotides outside the gene matches: 4. Per germline, CDR1 SGHNT and CDR2 YYREEE (reference sequence). The CDR3 region is CASSGWTGSGANVLTF. Written as DNA, the CDR3 is TGTGCCAGCAGCGGCTGGACAGGCTCTGGGGCCAACGTCCTGACTTTC.

V usage is TRBV4-1 and J usage is TRBJ1-2; no clear D gene. This CDR3 comprises 12 residues. The V end lost 0 bases, the J end lost 8 bases, and 7 bases lay between the germline ends. The V gene's germline CDR1 is MGHRA and CDR2 YSYEKL. Written as DNA, the CDR3 is TGCGCCAGCAGCCAAGAATTTGGCGGCTACACCTTC. It encodes CASSQEFGGYTF.

The genes are TRBV6-5 and TRBJ2-5; 9 nucleotides match TRBD1. V shed 6 bases, J shed 1 base, and the junction held 6 bases outside the gene matches. Germline V gives CDR1 MNHEY, CDR2 SVGAGI. The CDR3 is 15 residues long. The CDR3 DNA is TGTGCCAGCAGGAGGGGGACAGGGATCCAAGAGACCCAGTACTTC. It specifies CASRRGTGIQETQYF.

The chain recombines TRBV12-3 or TRBV12-4 with TRBJ1-1; D is undetermined. V lost 3 bases and J lost 8, with 7 bases in between. This CDR3 spans 11 amino acids. CDR3 in amino acids: CASSFRREAFF. The CDR3 DNA sequence: TGTGCCAGCAGTTTTAGGAGAGAAGCTTTCTTT.

This rearrangement joins TRBV3-1 (or the pseudogene TRBV3-2) to TRBJ2-3; tentatively, D is TRBD2 (6 bases). V was shortened by 5 bases and J by 2 bases, with 20 bases between the two germline ends. Germline V CDR1 and CDR2: LGHDT, YNNKEL (reference sequence). The CDR3 is made up of 17 amino acids. In nucleotides, the CDR3 is TGTGCCAGCAGCTTCAACAATCGGCGGGGACCCACAGATACGCAGTATTTT. Protein product: CASSFNNRRGPTDTQYF.

CDR3 loop: CASSPPYYEQYF. The CDR3 DNA reads as TGCGCCAGCAGCCCCCCCTACTACGAGCAGTACTTC. The chain uses TRBV4-1 and TRBJ2-7; D gene uncertain. In germline, CDR1 is MGHRA, CDR2 YSYEKL. The CDR3 has 12 residues. Trimming removed 4 bases at V and 3 bases at J, with 7 bases between.

The rearrangement joins TRBV7-9 to TRBJ2-4, with a possible D match to TRBD2 (5 bases). Germline CDR1 SEHNR, CDR2 FQNEAQ (reference sequence). The CDR3 extends over 15 amino acids. Trimming removed 7 bases from V and 0 bases from J, with 13 bases in between. CDR3 bases: TGTGCCAGCACCGCGACGGGGATAGCCAAAAACATTCAGTACTTC. It translates to CASTATGIAKNIQYF.

V and J are TRBV29-1 and TRBJ1-1, with a weak D call TRBD1 (5 bases). The CDR3 spans 13 residues. Germline values: CDR1 SQVTM, CDR2 ANQGSEA. Trimming pared 6 bases from V and 0 bases from J, leaving 11 bases between. The CDR3 sequence is CSVDGGMNTEAFF. DNA for the CDR3: TGCAGCGTCGACGGGGGGATGAACACTGAAGCTTTCTTT.

Only a few counts were recorded for this clone. The chain recombines TRBV10-3 with TRBJ1-6; D may be TRBD1 (5 bases). There are 16 residues in the CDR3. Trimming removed 0 bases at V and 9 bases at J, with 15 bases between. CDR1 is ENHRY, CDR2 SYGVKD, per germline. The CDR3 here is CAISESNRGKGSPLHF. The CDR3 DNA reads TGTGCCATCAGTGAGTCGAATCGGGGGAAGGGTTCACCCCTCCACTTT.

Of note for this clone: This specimen includes other DNA sequences encoding the same CDR3. The rearrangement uses TRBV2 and TRBJ1-2; TRBD1 agrees at 7 bases. J was trimmed by 2 bases and V by 6 bases; bases with no gene match: 3. Germline CDR1 and CDR2: SNHLY and FYNNEI. This CDR3 has 13 residues. This chain's CDR3 is CASSGGQNYGYTF. The CDR3 region has the DNA TGTGCCAGCAGCGGGGGACAGAACTATGGCTACACCTTC.

This clone was picked up one time. This chain joins TRBV5-4 and TRBJ1-2, with D tentatively TRBD1 (6 bases). This CDR3 is 13 amino acids long. Per the germline V gene, CDR1 is SGHNT and CDR2 is YYREEE (reference sequence). V was shortened by 4 bases and J by 4 bases, with 11 bases between the two germline ends. The CDR3 DNA sequence: TGTGCCAGCAGCGGGGCGGACAGCTATGGCTACACCTTC. Amino acids: CASSGADSYGYTF.

The chain employs TRBV29-1 and TRBJ1-1; no clear D. Trimming took 7 bases from V and 3 from J, leaving 6 bases between them. The CDR3 has 10 amino acids. The germline V gene has CDR1 SQVTM and CDR2 ANQGSEA. CDR3 sequence (DNA): TGCAGCGCCGTTTACACTGAAGCTTTCTTT. The encoded protein is CSAVYTEAFF.